Listed below are T cell receptor beta chains from one sample, sequenced in a study of T-cell reconstitution after alpha-beta-depleted transplantation in children. TCRdb passed the PCR reads through MiXCR, listing each CDR3 protein once. The sample includes a few hundred thousand distinct CDR3 sequences, about an eighth seen only once; the top ten take around 4%. The sequencing here drew on PBMCs, taken from the stem cell graft. The source of these receptors is a human donor who donated a stem cell graft to a child with Fanconi anemia. Both conserved end residues are part of each CDR3. D genes are given only for firm matches. Not every row has a clone size; where given, it reads once, few, many or a size class.

V: TRBV5-1; size: many; D: NA; J: TRBJ1-2; length: 12; CDR3: CASSDTSSGYTF; DNA: TGCGCCAGCAGCGACACAAGTAGTGGCTACACCTTC
V: TRBV7-2; size: few; D: NA; J: TRBJ2-5; length: 14; CDR3: CASSSYSMGETQYF; DNA: TGTGCCAGCAGCTCCTACTCAATGGGAGAGACCCAGTACTTC
V: TRBV4-2; size: NA; D: TRBD1; J: TRBJ1-1; length: 17; CDR3: CASSQDGTGFDYTEAFF; DNA: TGTGCCAGCAGCCAAGACGGGACAGGGTTTGATTACACTGAAGCTTTCTTT
V: TRBV7-2; size: few; D: NA; J: TRBJ1-5; length: 12; CDR3: CASRAGTGPQHF; DNA: TGTGCCAGCAGGGCTGGTACGGGGCCCCAGCATTTT
V: TRBV4-3; size: NA; D: TRBD1; J: TRBJ2-2; length: 16; CDR3: CASSWDSDTNTGELFF; DNA: TGCGCCAGCAGCTGGGACAGCGACACGAACACCGGGGAGCTGTTTTTT
V: TRBV6-1; size: many; D: NA; J: TRBJ1-5; length: 15; CDR3: CASREGPGGNQPQHF; DNA: TGTGCCAGCAGGGAGGGCCCCGGGGGCAATCAGCCCCAGCATTTT
V: TRBV15; size: NA; D: NA; J: TRBJ1-2; length: 14; CDR3: CATSLPTTGYGYTF; DNA: TGTGCCACCAGCTTACCCACGACAGGCTATGGCTACACCTTC
V: TRBV24-1; size: NA; D: NA; J: TRBJ2-2; length: 15; CDR3: CATSDLQQNTGELFF; DNA: TGTGCCACCAGTGATTTGCAACAGAACACCGGGGAGCTGTTTTTT
V: TRBV29-1; size: few; D: NA; J: TRBJ2-5; length: 12; CDR3: CSAGDLSETQYF; DNA: TGCAGCGCGGGGGACTTGTCGGAGACCCAGTACTTC
V: TRBV2; size: few; D: NA; J: TRBJ1-1; length: 14; CDR3: CASSEDRTNTEAFF; DNA: TGTGCCAGCAGTGAAGACAGAACGAACACTGAAGCTTTCTTT
V: TRBV2; size: few; D: NA; J: TRBJ1-2; length: 12; CDR3: CASSGDYYGYTF; DNA: TGTGCCAGCAGCGGAGACTACTATGGCTACACCTTC
V: TRBV24-1; size: few; D: NA; J: TRBJ2-3; length: 16; CDR3: CATSDRTRDTTDTQYF; DNA: TGTGCCACCAGTGATCGTACCCGGGACACCACAGATACGCAGTATTTT
V: TRBV12-3/TRBV12-4; size: NA; D: NA; J: TRBJ1-5; length: 15; CDR3: CASSLGGDHNQPQHF; DNA: TGTGCCAGCAGTTTAGGAGGGGACCACAATCAGCCCCAGCATTTT